This T cell receptor (beta chain) was documented in a study of T cells after yellow fever vaccination. This clonotype was picked up many times. The V gene lost 2 bases and the J gene lost 3 bases, with 10 bases spanning the gap. In germline, CDR1 is KGHSH, CDR2 LQKENI. The CDR3 length is 14 residues. Via MiXCR, TCRdb re-called the 5' RACE reads, giving one row per CDR3 protein. Of some 250,000 distinct CDR3 sequences listed, more than 3.5% are singletons. The sample was PBMCs, taken 15 days after the yellow fever booster vaccination. The TCR originated in a man between 18 and 29 years old who received the YFV17D yellow fever vaccine. This sequence joins TRBV18 and TRBJ2-5; no definite D call. CDR3: CASSPVSLKETQYF. CDR3 sequence (DNA): TGTGCCAGCTCACCAGTGTCCTTAAAAGAGACCCAGTACTTC.